Sequencing of this T cell receptor (beta chain) was carried out in a study of blood T cell repertoires in COVID-19. Using immunoSEQ multiplex PCR, the repertoire was profiled, and TCRdb retains in-frame clones only, with some absent. The sample has roughly 100,000 clones; 80% to 90% are singletons. J gave up 4 bases and V 3 bases, and 11 bases lay outside the gene matches. The CDR3 totals 17 residues. The germline V gene encodes CDR1 KGHDR and CDR2 SFDVKD. This clonotype was sampled from a man aged 35-49 years with active or convalescent COVID-19. The chain combines TRBV24-1 with TRBJ2-3, with 8 bases matching TRBD1. The sequenced material came from peripheral blood. The CDR3 DNA reads as TGTGCCACCAGTGATCGGAGGACAGGGTTACTCCCAGATACGCAGTATTTT. This gives the protein CATSDRRTGLLPDTQYF.